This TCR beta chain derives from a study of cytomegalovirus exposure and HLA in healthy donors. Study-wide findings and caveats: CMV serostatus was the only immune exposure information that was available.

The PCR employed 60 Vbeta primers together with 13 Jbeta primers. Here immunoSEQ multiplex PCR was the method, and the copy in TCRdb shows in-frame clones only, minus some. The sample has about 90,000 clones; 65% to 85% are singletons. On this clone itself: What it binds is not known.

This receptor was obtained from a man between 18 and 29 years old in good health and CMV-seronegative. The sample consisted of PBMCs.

Written as DNA, the CDR3 is TGTGCCAGTAGTATACTAGTTGCCACCGGGGAGCTGTTTTTT. Its protein is CASSILVATGELFF. The V and J genes are TRBV19 and TRBJ2-2; D is uncertain. V was cut by 2 bases and J by 4 bases, with 8 bases left in between. This CDR3 is built from 14 residues. Germline values: CDR1 LNHDA, CDR2 SQIVND (reference sequence). The full variable domain, rest sourced from reference TRBV19 and TRBJ2-2, is DGGITQSPKYLFRKEGQNVTLSCEQNLNHDAMYWYRQDPGQGLRLIYYSQIVNDFQKGDIAEGYSVSREKKESFPLTVTSAQKNPTAFYLCASSILVATGELFFGEGSRLTVL.